This TCR beta chain was observed in a study of cytomegalovirus exposure and HLA in healthy donors. Study outcomes and limitations: Later analysis placed DRB1 highest and HLA-C lowest in TCR association rates, which differed by HLA locus.

PCR involved 60 Vbeta and 13 Jbeta primers. TCRdb keeps only in-frame clones here, not all; method: immunoSEQ multiplex PCR. The repertoire shows about 54,000 clones; the top ten hold approximately 7%. With respect to this clone: Its antigen remains unknown.

CDR1 SGHVS and CDR2 FNYEAQ come from the germline V gene. The CDR3 extends over 15 amino acids. The V end was cut by 0 bases, the J end by 7 bases, with 16 bases between. This clonotype was sampled from a woman aged 40 to 49 in good health and CMV-seronegative. The sample consisted of PBMCs. The V and J genes are TRBV7-6 and TRBJ2-7; unclear D gene. This CDR3 reads CASSLASFGSGEQYF. The CDR3 bases are TGTGCCAGCAGCTTAGCCTCCTTCGGGTCTGGGGAGCAGTACTTC.